This note documents a single T cell receptor (beta chain) sequence. Antigen specificity is unknown. The V gene's germline CDR1 is SGHDT and CDR2 YYEEEE. Trimming cost V 5 bases and J 13 bases, with 19 bases left between them. CDR3 length equals 13 residues. The data belong to a study of T cell responses to AZD1222 COVID-19 vaccine. Study details: Second-dose schedules of about 4 or about 12 weeks were combined.

Generated by immunoSEQ multiplex PCR, the TCRdb table keeps only in-frame clones and is missing some. The table has 130,000 or so clones, roughly 92% seen once; the top ten hold 1.7%. General study points: A mostly white British donor set with more females was recruited, and clonal diversity was possibly underestimated.

The sequencing here drew on peripheral blood, taken on day 0 of AZD1222 vaccination. The rearrangement links TRBV5-6 to TRBJ2-1; D not certain. The sequence came from an adult in good health. CDR3 residues: CASSSPPTSFQFF. The CDR3 nucleotides are TGTGCCAGCAGTTCCCCCCCTACCTCCTTTCAGTTCTTC.